This record concerns one T cell receptor (beta chain) sequence. Its antigen is currently not known. No base quality information exists; no much larger clone differs at one position. Whole blood was collected in K2EDTA tubes by collaborating institutions according to the institutions' own protocols. Collaborator samples were shipped for TCRbeta analysis as frozen whole blood, isolated PBMCs, or DNA extracted from either sample type. This record comes from a study of blood T cell repertoires in COVID-19 (dated by TCRdb to between 2020 and 2021). Some background on the complete study: Samples covering the acute and convalescent phases of COVID-19 were provided by collaborators in the United States, Italy and Spain. The prospective study material was composed of cDNA or gDNA derived from T cells, B-cell-depleted T cells, or PBMCs. Subjects who had been exposed to COVID-19, were actively infected with it, or had recovered from it provided the deeply sampled blood TCRbeta repertoires that made up the dataset. The repertoires were made available in a free public database intended to serve as a resource for research on the immune response to SARS-CoV-2. Samples came from the ongoing ImmuneRACE study (first 160 participants) plus 1,254 subjects from 6 global collaborators. The sample metadata nearly always contained a de-identified subject ID, COVID-19 status, age in years and sex. Where available, HLA class I and class II types were obtained from metadata supplied by the sample provider rather than from assay-based typing.

Study-wide conclusions, independent of this receptor: Clinical and demographic metadata were provided uncurated, with the amount varying by source and participant.

The immunoSEQ Assay, a bias-controlled multiplex PCR, was used to amplify TCRbeta CDR3 regions from genomic DNA. The paper's data handling went like this. The number of nucleated cells in each sample was estimated from the amplification of reference gene primers within the assay. Sequence reads were collapsed and filtered to measure the absolute abundance of every unique TCRbeta CDR3 rearrangement. For each sample, productive Simpson clonality was calculated as the square root of Simpson's diversity index across productive rearrangements. TCRdb mirrors the immuneACCESS table, restricted to in-frame sequences. Some clones are absent from its copies; in checked studies, under half trace to an unresolved V gene, and the reason for the others is unknown. V and J calls and clone size are copied from that table; D and trimming were computed from the DNA. The sample data list some 120,000 clones, and 80% of these were observed just once. 20% to 25% of the sample is in the top ten clones.

The sequence was collected from a human donor in a cohort sampled during active COVID-19. Input material: peripheral blood.

The DNA is TGTGCCAGCAGCTTAGGGGCTCGTGAGGTGAGGGGGAATGAGCAGTTCTTC. Translated, this is CASSLGAREVRGNEQFF. The rearrangement joined TRBV7-2 to TRBJ2-1; 6 matching bases give a weak D call of TRBD1. CDR1 SGHTA and CDR2 FQGNSA were looked up in the germline V gene. The V end loses 1 base and the J end loses 7 bases, and a stretch of 20 bases separates them. Including the terminal cysteine and phenylalanine, the CDR3 comprises 17 residues. Just CDR3 DNA is preserved here, 51 bases in frame from base 1.